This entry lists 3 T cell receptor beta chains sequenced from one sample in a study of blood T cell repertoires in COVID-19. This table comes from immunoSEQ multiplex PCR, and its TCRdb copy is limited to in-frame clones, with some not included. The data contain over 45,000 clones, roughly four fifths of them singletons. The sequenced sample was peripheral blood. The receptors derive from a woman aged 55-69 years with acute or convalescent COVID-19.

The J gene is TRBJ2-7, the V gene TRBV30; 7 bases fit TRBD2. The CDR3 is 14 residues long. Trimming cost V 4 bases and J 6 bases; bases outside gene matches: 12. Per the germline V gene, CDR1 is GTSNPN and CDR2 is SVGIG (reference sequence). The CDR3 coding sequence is TGTGCCTGGAAGGGAGTAGCGGGCGCGGCCGAGCAGTACTTC. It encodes CAWKGVAGAAEQYF.

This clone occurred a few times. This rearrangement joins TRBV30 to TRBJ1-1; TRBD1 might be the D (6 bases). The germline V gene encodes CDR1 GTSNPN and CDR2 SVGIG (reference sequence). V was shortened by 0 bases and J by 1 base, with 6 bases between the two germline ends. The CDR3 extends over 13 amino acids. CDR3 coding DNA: TGTGCCTGGAGTGTACAGGGGAACACTGAAGCTTTCTTT. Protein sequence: CAWSVQGNTEAFF. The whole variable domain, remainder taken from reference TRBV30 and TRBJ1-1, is SQTIHQWPATLVQPVGSPLSLECTVEGTSNPNLYWYRQAAGRGLQLLFYSVGIGQISSEVPQNLSASRPQDRQFILSSKKLLLSDSGFYLCAWSVQGNTEAFFGQGTRLTVV.

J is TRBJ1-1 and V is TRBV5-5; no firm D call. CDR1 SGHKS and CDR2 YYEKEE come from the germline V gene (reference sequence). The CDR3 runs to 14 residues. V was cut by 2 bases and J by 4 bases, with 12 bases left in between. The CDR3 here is CASSFWDRGTEAFF. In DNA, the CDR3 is TGTGCCAGCAGCTTTTGGGATCGGGGCACTGAAGCTTTCTTT.